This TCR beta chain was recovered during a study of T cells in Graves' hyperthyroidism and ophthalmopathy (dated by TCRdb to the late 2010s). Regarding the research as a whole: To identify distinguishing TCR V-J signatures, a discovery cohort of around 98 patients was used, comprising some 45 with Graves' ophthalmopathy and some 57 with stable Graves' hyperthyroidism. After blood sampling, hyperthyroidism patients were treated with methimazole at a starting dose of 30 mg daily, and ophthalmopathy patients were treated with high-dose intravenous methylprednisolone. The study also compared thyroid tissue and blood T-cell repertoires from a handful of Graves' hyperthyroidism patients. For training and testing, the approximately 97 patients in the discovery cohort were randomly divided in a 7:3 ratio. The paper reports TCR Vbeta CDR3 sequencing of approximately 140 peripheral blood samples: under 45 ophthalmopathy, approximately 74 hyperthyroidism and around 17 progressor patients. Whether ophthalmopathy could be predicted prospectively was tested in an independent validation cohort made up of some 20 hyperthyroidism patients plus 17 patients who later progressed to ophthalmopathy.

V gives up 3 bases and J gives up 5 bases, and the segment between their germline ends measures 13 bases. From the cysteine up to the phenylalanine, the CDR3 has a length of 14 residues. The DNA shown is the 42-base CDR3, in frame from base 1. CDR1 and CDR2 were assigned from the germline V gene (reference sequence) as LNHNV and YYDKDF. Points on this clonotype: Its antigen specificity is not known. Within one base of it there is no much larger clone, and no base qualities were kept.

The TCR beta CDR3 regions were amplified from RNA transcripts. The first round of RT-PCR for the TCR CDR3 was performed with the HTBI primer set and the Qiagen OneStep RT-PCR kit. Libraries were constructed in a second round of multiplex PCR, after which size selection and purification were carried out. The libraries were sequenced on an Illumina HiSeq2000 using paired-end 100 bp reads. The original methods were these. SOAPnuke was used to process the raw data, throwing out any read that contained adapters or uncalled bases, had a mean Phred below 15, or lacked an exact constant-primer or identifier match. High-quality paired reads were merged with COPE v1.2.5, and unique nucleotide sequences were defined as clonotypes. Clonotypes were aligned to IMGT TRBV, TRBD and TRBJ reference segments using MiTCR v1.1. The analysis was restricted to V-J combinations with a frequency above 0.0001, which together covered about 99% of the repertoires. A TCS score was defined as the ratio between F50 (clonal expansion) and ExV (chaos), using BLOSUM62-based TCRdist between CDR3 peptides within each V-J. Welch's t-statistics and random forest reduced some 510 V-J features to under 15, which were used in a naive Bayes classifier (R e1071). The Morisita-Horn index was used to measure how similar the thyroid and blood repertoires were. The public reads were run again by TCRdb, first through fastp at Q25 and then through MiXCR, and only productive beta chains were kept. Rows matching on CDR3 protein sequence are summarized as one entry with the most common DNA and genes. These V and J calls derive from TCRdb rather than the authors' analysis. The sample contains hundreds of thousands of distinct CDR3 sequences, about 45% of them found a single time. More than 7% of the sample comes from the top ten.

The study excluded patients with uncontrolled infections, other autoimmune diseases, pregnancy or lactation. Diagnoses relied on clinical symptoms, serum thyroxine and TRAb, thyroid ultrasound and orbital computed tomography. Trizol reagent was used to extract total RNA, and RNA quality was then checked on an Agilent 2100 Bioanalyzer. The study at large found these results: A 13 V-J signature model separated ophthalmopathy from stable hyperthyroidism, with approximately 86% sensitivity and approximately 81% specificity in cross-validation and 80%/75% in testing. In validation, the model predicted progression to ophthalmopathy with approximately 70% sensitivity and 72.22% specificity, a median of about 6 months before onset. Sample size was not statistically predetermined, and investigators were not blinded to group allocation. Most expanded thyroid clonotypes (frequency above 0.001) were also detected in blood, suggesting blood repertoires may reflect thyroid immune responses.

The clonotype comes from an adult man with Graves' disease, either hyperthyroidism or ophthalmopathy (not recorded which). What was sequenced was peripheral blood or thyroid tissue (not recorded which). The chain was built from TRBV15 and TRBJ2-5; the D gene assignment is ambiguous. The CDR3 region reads CATSRGSWRETQYF. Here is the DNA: TGTGCCACCAGCAGGGGCTCCTGGCGGGAGACCCAGTACTTC.